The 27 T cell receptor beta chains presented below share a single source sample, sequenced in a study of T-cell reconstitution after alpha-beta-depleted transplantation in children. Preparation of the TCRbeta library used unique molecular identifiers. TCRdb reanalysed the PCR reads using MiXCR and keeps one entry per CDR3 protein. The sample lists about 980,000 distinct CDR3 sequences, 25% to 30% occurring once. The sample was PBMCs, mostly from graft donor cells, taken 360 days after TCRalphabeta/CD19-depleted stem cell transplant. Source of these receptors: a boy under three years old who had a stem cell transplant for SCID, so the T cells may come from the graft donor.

The CDR3 bases are TGCGCCAGCAGCTTGGTCTGGGGACAGGGGATTGCAGAGGACGAGCAGTACTTC. Translation: CASSLVWGQGIAEDEQYF. The gene calls are TRBV5-1 and TRBJ2-7; TRBD1 agrees at 10 bases. Germline CDR1 and CDR2: SGHRS and YFSETQ. The CDR3 spans 18 residues. The V gene end was trimmed by 0 bases and the J gene end by 5 bases; junction bases not matched to a gene: 14.

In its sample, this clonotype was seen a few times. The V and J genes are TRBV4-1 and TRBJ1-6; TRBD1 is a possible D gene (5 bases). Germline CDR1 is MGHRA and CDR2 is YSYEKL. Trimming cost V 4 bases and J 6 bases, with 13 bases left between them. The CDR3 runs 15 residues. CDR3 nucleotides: TGCGCCAGCAGCCGAGGAGACAGAGGTAATTCACCCCTCCACTTT. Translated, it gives CASSRGDRGNSPLHF.

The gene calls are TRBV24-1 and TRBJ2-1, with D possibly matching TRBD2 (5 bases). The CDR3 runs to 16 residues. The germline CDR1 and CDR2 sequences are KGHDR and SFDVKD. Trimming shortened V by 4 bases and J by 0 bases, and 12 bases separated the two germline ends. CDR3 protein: CATSDPERFSYNEQFF. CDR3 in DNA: TGTGCCACCAGTGACCCCGAGCGGTTCTCCTACAATGAGCAGTTCTTC.

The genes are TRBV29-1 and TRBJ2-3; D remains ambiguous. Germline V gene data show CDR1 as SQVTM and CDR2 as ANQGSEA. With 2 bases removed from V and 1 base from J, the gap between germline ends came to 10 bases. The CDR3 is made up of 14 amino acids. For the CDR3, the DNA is TGCAGCGTTGAACCGGTCAGAGGCACAGATACGCAGTATTTT. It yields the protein CSVEPVRGTDTQYF.

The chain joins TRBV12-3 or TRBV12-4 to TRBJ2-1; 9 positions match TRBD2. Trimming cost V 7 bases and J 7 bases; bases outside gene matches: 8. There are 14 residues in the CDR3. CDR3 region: CASKGAGGGNEQFF. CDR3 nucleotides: TGTGCCAGCAAGGGAGCGGGGGGCGGGAATGAGCAGTTCTTC.

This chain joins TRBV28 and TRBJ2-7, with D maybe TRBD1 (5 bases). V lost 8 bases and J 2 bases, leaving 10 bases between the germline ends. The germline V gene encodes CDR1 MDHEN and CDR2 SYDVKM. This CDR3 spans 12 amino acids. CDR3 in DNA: TGTGCCAGCTCGAAGGGGACCTACGAGCAGTACTTC. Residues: CASSKGTYEQYF.

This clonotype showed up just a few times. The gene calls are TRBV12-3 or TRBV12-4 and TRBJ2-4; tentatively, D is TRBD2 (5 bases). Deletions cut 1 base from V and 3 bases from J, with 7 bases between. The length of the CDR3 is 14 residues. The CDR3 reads CASSLGGVKNIQYF. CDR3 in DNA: TGTGCCAGCAGTTTAGGGGGAGTCAAAAACATTCAGTACTTC.

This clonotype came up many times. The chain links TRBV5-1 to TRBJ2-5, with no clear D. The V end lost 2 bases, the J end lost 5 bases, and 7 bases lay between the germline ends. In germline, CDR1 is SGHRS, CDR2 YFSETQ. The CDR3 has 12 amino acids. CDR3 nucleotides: TGCGCCAGCAGCTTAGGATATGAGACCCAGTACTTC. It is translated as CASSLGYETQYF.

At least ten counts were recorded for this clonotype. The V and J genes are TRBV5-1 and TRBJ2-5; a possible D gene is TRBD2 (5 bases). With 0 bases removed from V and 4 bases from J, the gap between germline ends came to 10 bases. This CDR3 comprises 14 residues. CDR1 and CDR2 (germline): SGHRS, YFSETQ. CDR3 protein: CASSLGGRGETQYF. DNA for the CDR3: TGCGCCAGCAGCTTGGGAGGGAGAGGAGAGACCCAGTACTTC.

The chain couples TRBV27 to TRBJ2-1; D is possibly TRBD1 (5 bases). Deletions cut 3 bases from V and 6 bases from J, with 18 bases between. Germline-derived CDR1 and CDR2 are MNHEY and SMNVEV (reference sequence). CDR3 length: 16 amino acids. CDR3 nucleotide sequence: TGTGCCAGCAGTTTTAGGGGCCTGCAAGTTATCAATGAGCAGTTCTTC. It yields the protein CASSFRGLQVINEQFF.

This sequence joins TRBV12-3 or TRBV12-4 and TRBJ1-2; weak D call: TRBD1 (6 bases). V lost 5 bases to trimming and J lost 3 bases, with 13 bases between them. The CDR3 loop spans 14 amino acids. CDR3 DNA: TGTGCCAGCAGTCTCGCCGACAGGTACTATGGCTACACCTTC. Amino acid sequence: CASSLADRYYGYTF.

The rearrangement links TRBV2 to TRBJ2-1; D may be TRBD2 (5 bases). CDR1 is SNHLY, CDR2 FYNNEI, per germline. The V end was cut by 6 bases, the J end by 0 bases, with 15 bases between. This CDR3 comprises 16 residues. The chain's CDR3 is CASRDLLADSYNEQFF. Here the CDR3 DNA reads TGTGCCAGCAGGGACCTCCTAGCTGACTCCTACAATGAGCAGTTCTTC.

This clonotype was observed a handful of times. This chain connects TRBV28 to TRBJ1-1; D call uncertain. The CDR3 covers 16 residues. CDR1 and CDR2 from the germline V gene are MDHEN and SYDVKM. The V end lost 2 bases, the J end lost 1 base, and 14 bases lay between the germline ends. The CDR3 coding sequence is TGTGCCAGCAGTTTACTCCTAACCTTCACGAACACTGAAGCTTTCTTT. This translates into CASSLLLTFTNTEAFF.

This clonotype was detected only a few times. The DNA for the CDR3 is TGTGCCAGCAGTTTATTACGGGTAGGGGAGCAGTACTTC. This translates into CASSLLRVGEQYF. V is TRBV28 and J is TRBJ2-7, with D unclear. Germline CDR1 MDHEN, CDR2 SYDVKM. The CDR3 contains 13 residues. V lost 1 base to trimming and J lost 7 bases, with 11 bases between them.

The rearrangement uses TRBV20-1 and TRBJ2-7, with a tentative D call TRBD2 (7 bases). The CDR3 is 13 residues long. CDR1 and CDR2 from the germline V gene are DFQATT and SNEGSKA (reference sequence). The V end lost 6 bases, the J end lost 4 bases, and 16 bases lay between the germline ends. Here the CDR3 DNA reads TGCAGTGCGTGGGGGGGCAGGGGATACGAGCAGTACTTC. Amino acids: CSAWGGRGYEQYF.

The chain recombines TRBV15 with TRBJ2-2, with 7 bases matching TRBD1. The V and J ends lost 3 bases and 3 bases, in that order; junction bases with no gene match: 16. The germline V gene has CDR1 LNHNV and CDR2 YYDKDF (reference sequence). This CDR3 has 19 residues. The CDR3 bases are TGTGCCACCAGCAGGCCGATCTTGACAGGGAGCTATGACACCGGGGAGCTGTTTTTT. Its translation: CATSRPILTGSYDTGELFF. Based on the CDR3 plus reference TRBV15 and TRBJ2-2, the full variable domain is DAMVIQNPRYQVTQFGKPVTLSCSQTLNHNVMYWYQQKSSQAPKLLFHYYDKDFNNEADTPDNFQSRRPNTSFCFLDIRSPGLGDTAMYLCATSRPILTGSYDTGELFFGEGSRLTVL.

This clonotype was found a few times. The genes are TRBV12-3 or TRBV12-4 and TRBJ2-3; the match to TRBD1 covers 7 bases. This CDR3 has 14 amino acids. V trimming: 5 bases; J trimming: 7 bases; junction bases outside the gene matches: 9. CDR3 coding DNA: TGTGCCAGCAGTATGTTGACAGGGTTGAATACGCAGTATTTT. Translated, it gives CASSMLTGLNTQYF.

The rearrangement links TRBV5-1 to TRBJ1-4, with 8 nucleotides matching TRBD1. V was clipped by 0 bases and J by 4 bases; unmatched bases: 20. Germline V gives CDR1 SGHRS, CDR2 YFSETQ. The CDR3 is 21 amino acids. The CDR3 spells CASSLGMPGTGGISGNEKLFF. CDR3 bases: TGCGCCAGCAGCTTGGGGATGCCCGGGACAGGAGGAATTTCTGGTAATGAAAAACTGTTTTTT.

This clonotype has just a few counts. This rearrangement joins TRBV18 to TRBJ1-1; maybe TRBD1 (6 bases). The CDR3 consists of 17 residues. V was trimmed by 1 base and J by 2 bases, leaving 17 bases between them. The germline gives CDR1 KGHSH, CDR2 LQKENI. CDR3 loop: CASSPLQGQTLNTEAFF. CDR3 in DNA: TGTGCCAGCTCACCACTTCAAGGACAGACCCTAAACACTGAAGCTTTCTTT.

CDR3 DNA: TGTGCCAGCAGTGAAAGGCTCCTGGTTAACTACGAGCAGTACTTC. Its protein is CASSERLLVNYEQYF. This sequence joins TRBV2 and TRBJ2-7; D is uncertain. This CDR3 is built from 15 residues. The V and J ends lost 2 bases and 3 bases respectively, with 14 bases between them. Germline V gene data show CDR1 as SNHLY and CDR2 as FYNNEI.

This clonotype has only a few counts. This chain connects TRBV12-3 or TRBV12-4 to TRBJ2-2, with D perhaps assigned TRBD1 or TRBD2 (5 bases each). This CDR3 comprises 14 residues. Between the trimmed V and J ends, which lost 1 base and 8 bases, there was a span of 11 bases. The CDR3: CASSLGGVQGELFF. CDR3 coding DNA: TGTGCCAGCAGTTTAGGAGGGGTCCAGGGGGAGCTGTTTTTT.

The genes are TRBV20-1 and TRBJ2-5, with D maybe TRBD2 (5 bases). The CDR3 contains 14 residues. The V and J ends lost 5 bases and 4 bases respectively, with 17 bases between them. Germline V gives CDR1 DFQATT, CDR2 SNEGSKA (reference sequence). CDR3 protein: CSAGMPPRGETQYF. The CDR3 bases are TGCAGTGCTGGCATGCCACCCCGGGGAGAGACCCAGTACTTC.

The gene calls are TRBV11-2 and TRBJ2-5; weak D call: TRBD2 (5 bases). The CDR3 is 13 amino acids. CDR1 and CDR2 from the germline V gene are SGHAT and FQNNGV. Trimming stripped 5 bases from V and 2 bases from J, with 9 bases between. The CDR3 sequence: CASSATRQETQYF. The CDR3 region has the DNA TGTGCCAGCAGCGCCACTAGGCAAGAGACCCAGTACTTC.

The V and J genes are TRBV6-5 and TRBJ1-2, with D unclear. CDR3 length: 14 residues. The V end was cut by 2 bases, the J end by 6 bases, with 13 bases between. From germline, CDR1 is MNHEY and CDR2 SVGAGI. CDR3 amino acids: CASSYRGENDGYTF. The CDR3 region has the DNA TGTGCCAGCAGTTACAGAGGCGAGAACGATGGCTACACCTTC.

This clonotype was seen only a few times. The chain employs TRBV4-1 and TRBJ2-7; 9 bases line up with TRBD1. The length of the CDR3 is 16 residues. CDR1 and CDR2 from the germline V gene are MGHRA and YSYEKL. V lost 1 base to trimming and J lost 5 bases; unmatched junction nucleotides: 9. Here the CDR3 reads CASSQGSGQGIHEQYF. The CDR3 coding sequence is TGCGCCAGCAGCCAAGGGTCGGGACAGGGCATCCACGAGCAGTACTTC.

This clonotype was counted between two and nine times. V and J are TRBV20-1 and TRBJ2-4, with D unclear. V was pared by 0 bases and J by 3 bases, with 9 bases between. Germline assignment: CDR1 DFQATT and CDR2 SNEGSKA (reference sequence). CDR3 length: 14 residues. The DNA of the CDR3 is TGCAGTGCTAGAGATCCCCCAGACAAAAACATTCAGTACTTC. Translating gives CSARDPPDKNIQYF.

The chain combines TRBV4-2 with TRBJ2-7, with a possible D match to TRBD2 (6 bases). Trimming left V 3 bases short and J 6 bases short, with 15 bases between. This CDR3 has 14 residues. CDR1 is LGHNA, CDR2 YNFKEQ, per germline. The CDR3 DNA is TGTGCCAGCAGCCAGAACGCGGCGGAGGGCGAGCAGTACTTC. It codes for CASSQNAAEGEQYF.